Below, 16 T cell receptor beta chains from the same sample are listed, as sequenced in a study of shared clonotypes between healthy human individuals. TCRdb's table, derived via immunoSEQ multiplex PCR, lists solely in-frame clones and lacks some. The sample has about 770,000 clones, roughly 72% seen once. Sequenced: memory CD4+ T cells sorted from blood. Described subset: CD45RA-negative fraction. These receptors were obtained from a woman aged 25 to 39 in good health.

This clone has a count of ten or more. V and J are TRBV11-3 and TRBJ2-3, with D hard to call. The V gene lost 4 bases and the J gene lost 3 bases, with 11 bases spanning the gap. This CDR3 has 14 amino acids. CDR1 SGHNT and CDR2 YENEEA come from the germline V gene. DNA for the CDR3: TGTGCCAGCAGCTGGACGTCCTCTACAGATACGCAGTATTTT. As protein: CASSWTSSTDTQYF.

The V call is TRBV5-1, the J call TRBJ1-1, with D maybe TRBD1 (6 bases). Trimming removed 8 bases at V and 5 bases at J, with 16 bases between. Germline-derived CDR1 and CDR2 are SGHRS and YFSETQ. The CDR3 loop spans 13 amino acids. CDR3 loop: CASRRGLETEAFF. The CDR3 region has the DNA TGCGCCAGTCGGCGGGGGCTGGAAACTGAAGCTTTCTTT.

This clone turned up a few times. The V call is TRBV11-2, the J call TRBJ2-3, with D tentatively TRBD2 (5 bases). CDR3 length: 16 amino acids. V lost 3 bases and J 0 bases, leaving 13 bases between the germline ends. Per the germline V gene, CDR1 is SGHAT and CDR2 is FQNNGV. The CDR3 region has the DNA TGTGCCAGCAGCTTTCTGTCGGGGAAAAGCACAGATACGCAGTATTTT. Translated: CASSFLSGKSTDTQYF.

V is TRBV7-2 and J is TRBJ1-1, with 8 bases identical to TRBD1. Losses at the gene ends were 5 bases for V and 11 bases for J; bases not matched to a gene: 16. The CDR3 is made up of 15 amino acids. The germline CDR1 and CDR2 sequences are SGHTA and FQGNSA. The CDR3 here is CASSIGGRTGMIAFF. The CDR3 nucleotides are TGTGCCAGCAGCATCGGGGGACGGACAGGGATGATCGCTTTCTTT.

The chain has TRBV6-6 and TRBJ2-2, with 9 nucleotides matching TRBD1. Germline CDR1 MNHNY, CDR2 SVGAGI (reference sequence). J lost 4 bases, V lost 6 bases, and 9 bases had no gene match. The CDR3 runs to 16 residues. The CDR3 DNA reads as TGTGCCAGCAGACCTCCGGGACAGGGACGCACCGGGGAGCTGTTTTTT. Translated: CASRPPGQGRTGELFF.

V is TRBV11-3 and J is TRBJ1-1; D unresolved. Germline V gene sequence: CDR1 SGHNT, CDR2 YENEEA. V gave up 1 base and J gave up 3 bases, with 6 bases separating them. The CDR3 covers 13 residues. CDR3 sequence (DNA): TGTGCCAGCAGCTTAGGCAGAGACACTGAAGCTTTCTTT. This translates into CASSLGRDTEAFF.

This chain uses TRBV18 with TRBJ1-2, with 8 bases fitting TRBD1. Germline trimming cut 3 bases from V and 7 bases from J; bases unmatched to any gene: 10. The germline CDR1 and CDR2 sequences are KGHSH and LQKENI. The CDR3 length is 15 residues. CDR3 in amino acids: CASSPAGTGLFGYTF. The CDR3 DNA is TGTGCCAGCTCACCCGCCGGGACAGGACTATTTGGCTACACCTTC.

The gene calls are TRBV5-1 and TRBJ2-1; D assignment may be TRBD1 or TRBD2 (5 bases each). There are 19 residues in the CDR3. The germline CDR1 and CDR2 sequences are SGHRS and YFSETQ. V dropped 1 base and J dropped 2 bases, with 22 bases sitting between them. The CDR3 region has the DNA TGCGCCAGCAGCTTGAGGCCAGGGAACGACCGAGGGACCTACAATGAGCAGTTCTTC. This encodes CASSLRPGNDRGTYNEQFF.

This clone was recorded many times. The gene calls are TRBV7-8 and TRBJ1-2; 8 nucleotides match TRBD1. Trimming at V came to 1 base and at J to 7 bases, leaving 8 bases not matched to a gene. This CDR3 is built from 15 residues. CDR1 and CDR2 (germline): SGHVS, FQNEAQ. The DNA of the CDR3 is TGTGCCAGCAGCTTAGTTGGCAGGGGGCCGGGTGGCTACACCTTC. Translation: CASSLVGRGPGGYTF.

The chain couples TRBV5-1 to TRBJ2-7; D is undetermined. The CDR3 contains 13 residues. The V gene's germline CDR1 is SGHRS and CDR2 YFSETQ. V was trimmed by 4 bases and J by 3 bases, leaving 11 bases between them. DNA of the CDR3: TGCGCCAGCAGCCAGGAGACTCTCTACGAGCAGTACTTC. Protein product: CASSQETLYEQYF.

The chain uses TRBV2 and TRBJ2-5; D possibly matches TRBD1 or TRBD2 (6 bases each). This CDR3 has 13 residues. The V end was cut by 6 bases, the J end by 9 bases, with 17 bases between. Germline CDR1 is SNHLY and CDR2 is FYNNEI. CDR3 DNA: TGTGCCAGCAGCGCCGACAGGACTACCGCCCAGTACTTC. Encoded protein: CASSADRTTAQYF.

The chain is built from TRBV7-9 and TRBJ2-1, with TRBD2 identical over 10 bases. The CDR3 runs 16 residues. J gave up 6 bases and V 0 bases, and 5 bases lay outside the gene matches. The germline V gene encodes CDR1 SEHNR and CDR2 FQNEAQ (reference sequence). This chain's CDR3 is CASSLALAGVVNEQFF. The CDR3 nucleotides read TGTGCCAGCAGCTTAGCGCTAGCGGGAGTCGTCAATGAGCAGTTCTTC.

Ten or more counts support this clone. The chain links TRBV21-1 to TRBJ2-6; the table's D call, TRBD1, was not checked against the DNA. TRBV21-1 is an annotated pseudogene. The CDR3 has 18 amino acids. DNA for the CDR3: TGTGCCAGCGCTAAACGTCGAGGACAGGGTCTGGGGGCCAACGTCCTGACTTTC. Protein sequence: CASAKRRGQGLGANVLTF.

The chain recombines TRBV6-6 with TRBJ1-1, with D perhaps matching TRBD1 (5 bases). Germline CDR1 reads MNHNY; CDR2 reads SVGAGI (reference sequence). The CDR3 is 12 residues long. V was clipped by 2 bases and J by 10 bases, with 11 bases between them. CDR3 DNA: TGTGCCAGCAGTTACCCGCCCGGGGCAGCTTTCTTT. Protein: CASSYPPGAAFF.

About this clone itself: The junction shows a germline mismatch at one end, possibly a read error. The chain is built from TRBV5-1 and TRBJ2-2; D remains ambiguous. The germline gives CDR1 SGHRS, CDR2 YFSETQ. The CDR3 consists of 14 residues. The CDR3 sequence is CASGFQTHTGELFF. For the CDR3, the DNA is TGCGCCAGCGGCTTCCAGACACACACCGGGGAGCTGTTTTTT. The variable domain in full, with the rest retrieved from reference TRBV5-1 and TRBJ2-2, is KAGVTQTPRYLIKTRGQQVTLSCSPISGHRSVSWYQQTPGQGLQFLFEYFSETQRNKGNFPGRFSGRQFSNSRSEMNVSTLELGDSALYLCASGFQTHTGELFFGEGSRLTVL.

The count of this clone is one. This sequence joins TRBV11-2 and TRBJ2-1, with 14 bases aligning to TRBD2. Looked up from germline, CDR1 is SGHAT and CDR2 is FQNNGV. The CDR3 has 17 residues. Unmatched junction bases numbered 9, after V lost 4 bases and J lost 7 bases. The CDR3 nucleotides read TGTGCCAGCAGCTCCCGGGCGACTAGCGGGAGGGCGAATGAGCAGTTCTTC. It specifies CASSSRATSGRANEQFF.